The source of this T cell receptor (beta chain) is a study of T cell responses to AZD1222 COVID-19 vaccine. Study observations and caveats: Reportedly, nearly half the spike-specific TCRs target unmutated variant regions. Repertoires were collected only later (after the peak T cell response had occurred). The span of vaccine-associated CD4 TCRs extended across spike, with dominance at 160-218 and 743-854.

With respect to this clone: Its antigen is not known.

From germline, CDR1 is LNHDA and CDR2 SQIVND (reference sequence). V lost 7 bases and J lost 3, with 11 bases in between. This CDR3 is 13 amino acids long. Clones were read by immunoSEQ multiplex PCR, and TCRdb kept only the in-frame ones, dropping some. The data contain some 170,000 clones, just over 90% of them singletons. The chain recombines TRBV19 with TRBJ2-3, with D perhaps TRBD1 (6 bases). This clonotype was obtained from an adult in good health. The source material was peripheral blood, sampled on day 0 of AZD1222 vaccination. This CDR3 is CASINRETDTQYF. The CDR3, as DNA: TGTGCCAGTATTAACAGGGAGACAGATACGCAGTATTTT.